This T cell receptor beta chain was obtained from a study of CD8+ T cells in alopecia areata. Study-level information: Treated individuals took tofacitinib by mouth, 5 to 10 mg twice daily. Study-wide results and limits: Normal scalp had lower clonality than lesional scalp, with alopecia totalis/universalis lesions showing this most strongly. The study found TCR sharing across patients less clear than in mice, possibly for HLA reasons. Scalp specimens additionally yield sequences from normal skin's resident alphabeta T cells.

Remarks on this clone: Its antigen is still unknown.

Alopecia areata patients provided lesional scalp punch biopsies and peripheral blood. Between the trimmed V and J ends, which lost 4 bases and 4 bases, there was a span of 14 bases. Germline V gene sequence: CDR1 SGHRS, CDR2 YFSETQ. The CDR3 length is 14 residues. Sequencing used cDNA as its template, made by extracting RNA and reverse transcribing it. Generated by immunoSEQ multiplex PCR, the TCRdb table keeps only in-frame clones and is missing some. The sample lists about 15,000 clones; less than 70% were seen once. Source material: skin. The TCR sequence derives from a human donor with alopecia areata. The V and J genes are TRBV5-1 and TRBJ1-1, with D perhaps matching TRBD1 (6 bases). This chain's CDR3 is CASSIRQEVTEAFF. The CDR3 DNA sequence: TGCGCCAGCAGCATACGACAGGAAGTCACTGAAGCTTTCTTT. Combining the CDR3 with reference TRBV5-1 and TRBJ1-1 gives the whole variable domain KAGVTQTPRYLIKTRGQQVTLSCSPISGHRSVSWYQQTPGQGLQFLFEYFSETQRNKGNFPGRFSGRQFSNSRSEMNVSTLELGDSALYLCASSIRQEVTEAFFGQGTRLTVV.